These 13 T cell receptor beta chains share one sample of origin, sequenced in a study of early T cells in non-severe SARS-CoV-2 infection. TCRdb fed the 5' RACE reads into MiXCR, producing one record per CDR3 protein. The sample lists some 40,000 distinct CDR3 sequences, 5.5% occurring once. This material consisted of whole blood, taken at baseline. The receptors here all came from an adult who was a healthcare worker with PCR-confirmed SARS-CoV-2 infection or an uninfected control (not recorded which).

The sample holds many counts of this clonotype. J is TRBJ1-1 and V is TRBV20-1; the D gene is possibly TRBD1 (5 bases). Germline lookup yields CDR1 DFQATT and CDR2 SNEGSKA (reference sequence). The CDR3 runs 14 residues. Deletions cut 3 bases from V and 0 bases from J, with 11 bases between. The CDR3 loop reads CSAREGRLNTEAFF. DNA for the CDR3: TGCAGTGCTAGGGAGGGACGGTTGAACACTGAAGCTTTCTTT.

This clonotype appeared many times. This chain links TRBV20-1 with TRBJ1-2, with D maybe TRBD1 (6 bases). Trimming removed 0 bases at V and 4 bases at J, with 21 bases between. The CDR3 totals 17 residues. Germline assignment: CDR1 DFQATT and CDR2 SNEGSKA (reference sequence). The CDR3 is CSAREKPGTSWGYGYTF. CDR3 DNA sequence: TGCAGTGCTAGAGAAAAGCCCGGGACAAGCTGGGGCTATGGCTACACCTTC.

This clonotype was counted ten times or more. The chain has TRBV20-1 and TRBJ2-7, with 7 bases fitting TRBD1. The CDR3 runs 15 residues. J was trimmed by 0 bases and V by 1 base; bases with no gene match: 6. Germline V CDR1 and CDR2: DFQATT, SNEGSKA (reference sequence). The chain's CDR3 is CSARGLGQSSYEQYF. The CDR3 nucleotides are TGCAGTGCTAGAGGATTGGGACAGAGCTCCTACGAGCAGTACTTC.

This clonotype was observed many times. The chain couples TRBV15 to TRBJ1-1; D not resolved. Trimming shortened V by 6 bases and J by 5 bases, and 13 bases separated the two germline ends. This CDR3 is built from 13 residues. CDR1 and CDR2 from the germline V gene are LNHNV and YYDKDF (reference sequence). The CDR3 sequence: CATSPPVRTEAFF. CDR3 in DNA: TGTGCCACCAGTCCTCCGGTGCGGACTGAAGCTTTCTTT. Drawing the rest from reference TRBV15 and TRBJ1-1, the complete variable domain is DAMVIQNPRYQVTQFGKPVTLSCSQTLNHNVMYWYQQKSSQAPKLLFHYYDKDFNNEADTPDNFQSRRPNTSFCFLDIRSPGLGDTAMYLCATSPPVRTEAFFGQGTRLTVV.

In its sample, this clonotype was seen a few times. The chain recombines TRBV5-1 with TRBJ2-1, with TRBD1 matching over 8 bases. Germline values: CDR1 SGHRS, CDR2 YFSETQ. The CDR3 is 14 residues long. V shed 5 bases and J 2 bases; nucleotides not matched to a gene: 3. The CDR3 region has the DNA TGCGCCAGCAGGACACAGGGGGCCTACAATGAGCAGTTCTTC. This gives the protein CASRTQGAYNEQFF. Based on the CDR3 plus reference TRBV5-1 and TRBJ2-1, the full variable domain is KAGVTQTPRYLIKTRGQQVTLSCSPISGHRSVSWYQQTPGQGLQFLFEYFSETQRNKGNFPGRFSGRQFSNSRSEMNVSTLELGDSALYLCASRTQGAYNEQFFGPGTRLTVL.

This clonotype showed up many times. In DNA, the CDR3 is TGCAGCGTTCGCACAGATACGCAGTATTTT. It encodes CSVRTDTQYF. The V and J genes are TRBV29-1 and TRBJ2-3; D not resolved. Germline loops: CDR1 SQVTM, CDR2 ANQGSEA. The CDR3 has 10 residues. V was clipped by 5 bases and J by 1 base, with 1 base between them.

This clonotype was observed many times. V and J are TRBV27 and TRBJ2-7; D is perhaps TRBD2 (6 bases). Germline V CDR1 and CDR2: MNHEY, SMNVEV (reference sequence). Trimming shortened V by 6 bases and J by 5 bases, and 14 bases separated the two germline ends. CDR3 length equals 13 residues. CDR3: CASRFSGGDEQYF. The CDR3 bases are TGTGCCAGCAGATTTAGCGGCGGGGACGAGCAGTACTTC.

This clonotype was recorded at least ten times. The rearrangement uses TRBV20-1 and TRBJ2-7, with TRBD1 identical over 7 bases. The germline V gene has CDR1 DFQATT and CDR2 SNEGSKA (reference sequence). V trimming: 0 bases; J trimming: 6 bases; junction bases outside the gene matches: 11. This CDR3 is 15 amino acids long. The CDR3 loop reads CSAREGTGAVGEQYF. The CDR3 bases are TGCAGTGCTAGAGAGGGCACAGGGGCAGTCGGCGAGCAGTACTTC.

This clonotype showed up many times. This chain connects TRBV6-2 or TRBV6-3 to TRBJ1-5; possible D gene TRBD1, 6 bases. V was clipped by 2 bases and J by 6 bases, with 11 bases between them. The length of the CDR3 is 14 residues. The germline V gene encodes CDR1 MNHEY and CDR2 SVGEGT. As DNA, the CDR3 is TGTGCCAGCAGTTACGGGGGGCTGAGTCAGCCCCAGCATTTT. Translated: CASSYGGLSQPQHF.

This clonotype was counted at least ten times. In DNA, the CDR3 is TGTGCCAGCAGCTTAGTAGGGTATGGCTACACCTTC. It is translated as CASSLVGYGYTF. The chain has TRBV7-9 and TRBJ1-2, with D unresolved. Deletions cut 1 base from V and 5 bases from J, with 5 bases between. The CDR3 consists of 12 residues. Germline loops: CDR1 SEHNR, CDR2 FQNEAQ (reference sequence).

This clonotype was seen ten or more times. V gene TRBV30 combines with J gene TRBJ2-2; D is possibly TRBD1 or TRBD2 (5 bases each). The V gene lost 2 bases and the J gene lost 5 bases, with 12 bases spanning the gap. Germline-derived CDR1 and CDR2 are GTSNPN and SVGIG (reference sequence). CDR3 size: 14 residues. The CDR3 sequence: CAWSRDLQTGELFF. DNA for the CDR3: TGTGCCTGGAGTCGGGACCTCCAAACCGGGGAGCTGTTTTTT.

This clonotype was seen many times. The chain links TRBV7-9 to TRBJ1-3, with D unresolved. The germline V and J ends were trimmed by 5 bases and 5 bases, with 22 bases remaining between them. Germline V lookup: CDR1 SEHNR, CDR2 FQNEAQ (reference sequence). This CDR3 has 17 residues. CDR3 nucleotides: TGTGCCAGCAGCCCAGCGGGAGGATCTGGGTTGAGAAACACCATATATTTT. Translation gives CASSPAGGSGLRNTIYF.

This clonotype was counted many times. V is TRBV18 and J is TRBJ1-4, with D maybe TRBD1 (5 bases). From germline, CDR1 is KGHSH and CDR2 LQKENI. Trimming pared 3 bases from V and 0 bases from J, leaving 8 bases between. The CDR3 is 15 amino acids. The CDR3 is CASSPRGATNEKLFF. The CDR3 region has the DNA TGTGCCAGCTCACCGAGGGGTGCAACTAATGAAAAACTGTTTTTT.